One T cell receptor (beta chain) is described in this entry. Its antigen is not identified. Trimming removed 0 bases from V and 5 bases from J, with 10 bases in between. The CDR3 has 14 amino acids. CDR1 is SGHTA and CDR2 is FQGNSA in the germline V gene. The table came from immunoSEQ multiplex PCR; TCRdb's copy has only in-frame clones and leaves some out. The data contain 65,000 to 85,000 clones, around four fifths of them singletons. This entry is derived from a study of OX40 agonist ivuxolimab in advanced cancers. Looking at the study overall: The dose of intravenous ivuxolimab that patients received every 2 weeks ranged from 0.01 to 10 mg/kg.

Study results and caveats: Clones of CD4+ and CD8+ blood T cells grew by week 6 at doses of 0.1 to 3.0 mg/kg.

This specimen was CD4+ or CD8+ T cells sorted from blood, taken in a trial of the OX40 agonist ivuxolimab. The chain has TRBV7-2 and TRBJ1-1; D not certain. This TCR derives from an adult with an advanced solid tumor such as melanoma, head and neck, liver or kidney cancer. CDR3 amino acids: CASSLARVGTEAFF. CDR3 DNA sequence: TGTGCCAGCAGCTTAGCGCGGGTGGGGACTGAAGCTTTCTTT.